This T cell receptor (beta chain) is drawn from a study of vaccination and CD4 T cells after COVID-19. About the study: Overlapping spike peptides served as the stimulus for the cells. These peptides came from SARS-CoV-2 and from the common cold coronaviruses HCoV-NL63, HCoV-OC43 and HCoV-229E.

A word on this clonotype: Its specificity is not known.

Cultured CD4+ T cell DNA underwent sequencing with the Oncomine TCR Beta short-read assay. TCRdb used MiXCR to reprocess the PCR reads, holding one entry per CDR3 protein. The repertoire holds more than 11,000 distinct CDR3 sequences, with less than 30% as singletons. The germline V gene has CDR1 KGHSH and CDR2 LQKENI. Deletions cut 6 bases from V and 5 bases from J, with 4 bases between. The CDR3 runs 10 residues. The treatment here: roughly ten-day PBMC culture with coronavirus spike peptide pools or control peptides (ViraFEST assay). When nine to ten days of culture had elapsed, CD4+ T cells were isolated by negative selection.

The chain couples TRBV18 to TRBJ1-2, with D unresolved. The TCR originated in a human donor who received a COVID-19 vaccine. The sample was CD4+ T cells from blood, cultured in vitro, taken before SARS-CoV-2 vaccination. CDR3 in DNA: TGTGCCAGCTCCGGGTATGGCTACACCTTC. Translating gives CASSGYGYTF.